A single sample gave rise to the 19 T cell receptor beta chains below, sequenced in a study of CXCR3-negative and CXCR3-positive naive CD8 T cells. Libraries were UMI-labeled 5' RACE TRB cDNA. Reprocessing the 5' RACE reads, TCRdb reports a single entry for every CDR3 protein and omits DNA. The listing contains some 130,000 distinct CDR3 sequences. Sequences were obtained from naive CXCR3- CD8+ T cells from blood. Subset reported: CD45RO-CCR7+CD27+CD95- naive CD8+ T cells lacking CXCR3 (TNR3-). The receptor set was obtained from a human donor in good health. Some clones in this sample may be carry-over from other donors' samples.

The chain employs TRBV28 and TRBJ2-1; the TCRdb D gene call, TRBD1, has no DNA to confirm it. The length of the CDR3 is 16 residues. CDR1 is MDHEN and CDR2 is SYDVKM in the germline V gene. This CDR3 reads CASNQQLQGAYNEQFF.

This rearrangement joins TRBV29-1 to TRBJ2-7. Germline V lookup: CDR1 SQVTM, CDR2 ANQGSEA. The CDR3 is made up of 13 amino acids. The CDR3 here is CSVQDRGSYEQYF.

The rearrangement links TRBV7-9 to TRBJ2-2. The V gene's germline CDR1 is SEHNR and CDR2 FQNEAQ (reference sequence). The CDR3 is 12 amino acids. The CDR3 loop is CASGDRPGELFF.

The chain employs TRBV4-1 and TRBJ2-3. The CDR3 covers 11 residues. CDR1 and CDR2 (germline): MGHRA, YSYEKL. This CDR3 is CASSQTDTQYF.

The genes are TRBV11-2 and TRBJ2-1. This CDR3 has 14 amino acids. Per germline, CDR1 SGHAT and CDR2 FQNNGV. This CDR3 is CASSGRNPYNEQFF.

The gene calls are TRBV29-1 and TRBJ2-2. CDR1 and CDR2 (germline): SQVTM, ANQGSEA. This CDR3 is 11 amino acids long. The CDR3 protein is CSVERAGELFF.

The CDR3 here is CASSQIRDGEAFF. V gene TRBV9 combines with J gene TRBJ1-1; no DNA is available, so the TRBD1 call from TCRdb remains unchecked. The CDR3 contains 13 residues. Germline-derived CDR1 and CDR2 are SGDLS and YYNGEE.

V gene TRBV10-3 combines with J gene TRBJ2-7; TCRdb reports TRBD1, a call that lacks DNA to check it against. The germline gives CDR1 ENHRY, CDR2 SYGVKD. The CDR3 is made up of 11 amino acids. The CDR3 reads CATGQAYEQYF.

The chain couples TRBV2 to TRBJ2-7; the D call of TRBD1 rests on TCRdb alone, since no DNA is present to check it. CDR1 and CDR2 (germline): SNHLY, FYNNEI. CDR3 length: 18 amino acids. CDR3 sequence reads: CASSATGDFSNAFYEQYF.

The rearrangement uses TRBV29-1 and TRBJ2-2; checking the TCRdb D call of TRBD1 is not possible without DNA. CDR1 is SQVTM, CDR2 ANQGSEA, per germline. The CDR3 runs to 16 residues. The CDR3 spells CSVSGGGHMNTGELFF.

V is TRBV20-1 and J is TRBJ2-7; TCRdb's assignment of TRBD1 cannot be checked, as there is no DNA. The germline gives CDR1 DFQATT, CDR2 SNEGSKA (reference sequence). This CDR3 has 14 amino acids. The CDR3 spells CSAIDYRGTDEQYF.

This sequence joins TRBV7-9 and TRBJ2-7; TCRdb indicates TRBD1, and absent DNA this call remains unverified. CDR3 length equals 13 residues. Germline V gene sequence: CDR1 SEHNR, CDR2 FQNEAQ (reference sequence). The CDR3 is CATEGTGSYEQYF.

The rearrangement links TRBV20-1 to TRBJ2-7; checking the TCRdb D call of TRBD1 is not possible without DNA. The CDR3 has 12 amino acids. The germline gives CDR1 DFQATT, CDR2 SNEGSKA (reference sequence). CDR3 sequence: CSVGQASYEQYF.

The chain recombines TRBV7-2 with TRBJ1-5; the TCRdb D gene call, TRBD1, has no DNA to confirm it. The CDR3 consists of 18 residues. Germline V gives CDR1 SGHTA, CDR2 FQGNSA. CDR3 residues: CASSAIAGGGGSNQPQHF.

The chain's CDR3 is CSVEGWTSATYNEQFF. The V gene is TRBV29-1, the J gene TRBJ2-1; there is no DNA to check the TCRdb D call of TRBD2. In germline, CDR1 is SQVTM, CDR2 ANQGSEA. The CDR3 totals 16 residues.

This rearrangement joins TRBV14 to TRBJ2-1; TCRdb names TRBD1, which stays unverified in the absence of DNA. Germline assignment: CDR1 SGHDN and CDR2 FVKESK. CDR3 length: 16 residues. Here the CDR3 reads CASSRRQGPSYNEQFF.

This chain connects TRBV12-3 or TRBV12-4 to TRBJ2-7; TCRdb's D call of TRBD1 is untestable without DNA. The CDR3 has 14 amino acids. The CDR3 sequence is CASSSGHLLYEQYF.

The V and J genes are TRBV12-3 or TRBV12-4 and TRBJ2-1. The CDR3 loop spans 11 amino acids. The CDR3 sequence: CASSSSDEQFF.

The chain uses TRBV29-1 and TRBJ1-1; TCRdb's assignment of TRBD1 cannot be checked, as there is no DNA. Germline V gives CDR1 SQVTM, CDR2 ANQGSEA. CDR3 length: 12 amino acids. The CDR3 region is CSAPGRLTEAFF. Looking up the rest from reference TRBV29-1 and TRBJ1-1 gives the full variable domain: SAVISQKPSRDICQRGTSLTIQCQVDSQVTMMFWYRQQPGQSLTLIATANQGSEATYESGFVIDKFPISRPNLTFSTLTVSNMSPEDSSIYLCSAPGRLTEAFFGQGTRLTVV.